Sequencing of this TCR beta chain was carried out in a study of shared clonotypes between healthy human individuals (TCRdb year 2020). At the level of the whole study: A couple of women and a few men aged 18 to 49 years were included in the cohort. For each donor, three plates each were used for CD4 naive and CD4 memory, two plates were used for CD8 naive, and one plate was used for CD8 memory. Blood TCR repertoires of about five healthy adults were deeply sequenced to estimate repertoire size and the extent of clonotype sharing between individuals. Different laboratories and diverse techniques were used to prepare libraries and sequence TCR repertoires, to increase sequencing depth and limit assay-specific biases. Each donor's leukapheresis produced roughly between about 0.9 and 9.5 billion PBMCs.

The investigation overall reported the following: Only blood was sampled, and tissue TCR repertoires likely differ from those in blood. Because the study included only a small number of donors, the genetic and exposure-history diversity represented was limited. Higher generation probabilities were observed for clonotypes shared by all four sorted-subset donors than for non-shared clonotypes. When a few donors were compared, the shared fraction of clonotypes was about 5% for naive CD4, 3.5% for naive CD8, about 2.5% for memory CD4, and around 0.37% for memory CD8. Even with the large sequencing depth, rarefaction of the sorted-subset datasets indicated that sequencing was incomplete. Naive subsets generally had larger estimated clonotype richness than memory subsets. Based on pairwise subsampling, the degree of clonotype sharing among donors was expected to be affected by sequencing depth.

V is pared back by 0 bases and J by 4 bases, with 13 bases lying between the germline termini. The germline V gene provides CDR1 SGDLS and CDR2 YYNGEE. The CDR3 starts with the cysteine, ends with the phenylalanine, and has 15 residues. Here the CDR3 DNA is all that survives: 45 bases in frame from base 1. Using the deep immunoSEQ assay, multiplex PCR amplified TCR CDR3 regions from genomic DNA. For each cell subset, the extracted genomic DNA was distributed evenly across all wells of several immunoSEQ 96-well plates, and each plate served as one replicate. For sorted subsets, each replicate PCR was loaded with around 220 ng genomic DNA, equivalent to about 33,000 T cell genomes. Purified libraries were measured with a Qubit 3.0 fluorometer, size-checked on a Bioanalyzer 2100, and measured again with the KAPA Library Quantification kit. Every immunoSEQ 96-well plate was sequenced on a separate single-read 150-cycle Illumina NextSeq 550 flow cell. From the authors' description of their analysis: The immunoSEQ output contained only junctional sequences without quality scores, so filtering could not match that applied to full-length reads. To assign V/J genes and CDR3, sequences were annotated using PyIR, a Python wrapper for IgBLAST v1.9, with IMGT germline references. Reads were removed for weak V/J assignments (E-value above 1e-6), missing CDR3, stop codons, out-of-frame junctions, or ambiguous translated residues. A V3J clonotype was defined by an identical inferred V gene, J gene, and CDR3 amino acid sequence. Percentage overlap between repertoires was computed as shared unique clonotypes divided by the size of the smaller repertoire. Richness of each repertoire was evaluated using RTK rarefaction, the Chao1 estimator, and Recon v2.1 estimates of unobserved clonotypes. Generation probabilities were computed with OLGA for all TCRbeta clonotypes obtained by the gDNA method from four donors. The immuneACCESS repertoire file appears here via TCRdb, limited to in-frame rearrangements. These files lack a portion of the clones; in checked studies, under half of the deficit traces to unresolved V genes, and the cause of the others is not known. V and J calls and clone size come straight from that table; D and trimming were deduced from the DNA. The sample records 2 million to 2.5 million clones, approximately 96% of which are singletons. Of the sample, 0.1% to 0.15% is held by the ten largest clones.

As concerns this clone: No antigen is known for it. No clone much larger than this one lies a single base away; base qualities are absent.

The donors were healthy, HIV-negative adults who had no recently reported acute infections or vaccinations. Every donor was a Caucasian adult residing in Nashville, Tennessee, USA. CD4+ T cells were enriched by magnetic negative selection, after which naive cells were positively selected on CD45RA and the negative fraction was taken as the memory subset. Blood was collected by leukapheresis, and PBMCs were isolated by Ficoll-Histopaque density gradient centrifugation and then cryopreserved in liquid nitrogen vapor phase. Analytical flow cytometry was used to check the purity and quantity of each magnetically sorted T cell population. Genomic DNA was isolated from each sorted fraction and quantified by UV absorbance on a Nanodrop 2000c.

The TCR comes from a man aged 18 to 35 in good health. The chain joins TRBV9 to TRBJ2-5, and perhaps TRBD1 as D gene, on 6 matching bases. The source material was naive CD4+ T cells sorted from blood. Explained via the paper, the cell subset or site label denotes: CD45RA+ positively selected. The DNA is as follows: TGTGCCAGCAGCGTAGAACAGGGAATTTTAGAGACCCAGTACTTC. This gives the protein CASSVEQGILETQYF.